This TCR beta chain was identified during a study of shared clonotypes between healthy human individuals. Sequenced by immunoSEQ multiplex PCR; TCRdb stores in-frame clones only, minus some. Of hundreds of thousands of clones listed, roughly 70% are singletons. Donors, without exception, were Caucasian adults residing in Nashville, Tennessee. CD4+ cell separation produced CD45RA+ naive and CD45RA-negative memory subsets. There are 15 residues in the CDR3. CDR1 and CDR2 from the germline V gene are SGHRS and YFSETQ. Trimming pared 2 bases from V and 1 base from J, leaving 12 bases between. The rearrangement links TRBV5-1 to TRBJ2-5; unclear D gene. The clonotype comes from a woman aged 30 to 39 in good health. The sequenced sample consisted of memory CD4+ T cells sorted from blood. Subset of the sample: CD45RA-negative fraction. This CDR3 is CASSLVGSPQETQYF. CDR3 bases: TGCGCCAGCAGCTTAGTGGGGTCCCCCCAAGAGACCCAGTACTTC. Using reference TRBV5-1 and TRBJ2-5 for the parts outside the CDR3, the full variable domain is KAGVTQTPRYLIKTRGQQVTLSCSPISGHRSVSWYQQTPGQGLQFLFEYFSETQRNKGNFPGRFSGRQFSNSRSEMNVSTLELGDSALYLCASSLVGSPQETQYFGPGTRLLVL.